Sequencing of this T cell receptor (beta chain) was carried out in a study of CD8+CD57+ T cells in acquired aplastic anemia. General study results and limits: Both patients and controls carried the same twenty-nine CD8+ CDR3 sequences.

The germline gives CDR1 DFQATT, CDR2 SNEGSKA (reference sequence). The CDR3 runs 13 residues. The germline V and J ends were trimmed by 6 bases and 2 bases, with 14 bases remaining between them. Genomic DNA was employed as the template in profiling TCR beta VDJ and CDR3. Each CDR3 protein gets one entry after TCRdb re-called the reads with MiXCR. The table has roughly 80,000 distinct CDR3 sequences, approximately 45% seen once. Remarks on this clonotype: Antigen unknown.

The sequenced material came from sorted CD4+, CD8+, or CD8+CD57+ T cells (not recorded which) from PBMCs. The chain uses TRBV20-1 and TRBJ2-7; perhaps TRBD1 as D (5 bases). The sequence derives from a human donor in good health, serving as a control. In nucleotides, the CDR3 is TGCAGTGCAGGGCTGGCAGGGACCTACGAGCAGTACTTC. Protein product: CSAGLAGTYEQYF.